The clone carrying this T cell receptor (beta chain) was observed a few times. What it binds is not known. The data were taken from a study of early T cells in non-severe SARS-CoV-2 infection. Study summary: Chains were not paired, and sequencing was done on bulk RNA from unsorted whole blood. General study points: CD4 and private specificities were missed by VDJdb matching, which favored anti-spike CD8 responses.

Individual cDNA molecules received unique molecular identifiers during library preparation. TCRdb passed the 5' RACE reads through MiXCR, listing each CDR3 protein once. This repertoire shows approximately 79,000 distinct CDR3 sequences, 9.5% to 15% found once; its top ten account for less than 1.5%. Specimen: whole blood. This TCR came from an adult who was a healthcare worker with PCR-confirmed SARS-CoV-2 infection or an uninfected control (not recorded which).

This chain's CDR3 is CSVEKQGNRGTEAFF. The CDR3 DNA reads as TGCAGCGTTGAAAAACAGGGGAATCGCGGCACTGAAGCTTTCTTT. V is TRBV29-1 and J is TRBJ1-1, with TRBD1 matching over 7 bases. The CDR3 runs 15 residues. Trimming took 2 bases from V and 4 from J; bases not matched to a gene: 10. The V gene's germline CDR1 is SQVTM and CDR2 ANQGSEA.